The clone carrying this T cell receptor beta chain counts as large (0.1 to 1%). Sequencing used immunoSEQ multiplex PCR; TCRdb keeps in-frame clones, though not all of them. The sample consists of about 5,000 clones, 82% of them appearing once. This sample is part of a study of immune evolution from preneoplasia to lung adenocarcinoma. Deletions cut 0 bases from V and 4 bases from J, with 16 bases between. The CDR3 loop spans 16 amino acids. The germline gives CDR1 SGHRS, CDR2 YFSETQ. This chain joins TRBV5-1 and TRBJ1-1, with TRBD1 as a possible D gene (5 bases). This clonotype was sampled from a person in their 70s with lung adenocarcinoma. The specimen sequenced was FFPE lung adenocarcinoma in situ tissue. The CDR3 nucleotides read TGCGCCAGCAGCTTGGAACAACAGGCTCGAAGCACTGAAGCTTTCTTT. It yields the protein CASSLEQQARSTEAFF.